The present entry profiles one T cell receptor (beta chain) with its context. The sample holds a few counts of this clone. Its antigen remains unidentified. Base qualities are not provided; no much larger clone lies one nucleotide away. V sheds 3 bases and J sheds 2 bases, leaving 8 bases between their ends. From its cysteine to its phenylalanine, the CDR3 spans 13 amino acids. Only the CDR3 portion is preserved as DNA: 39 bases, with reading frame beginning at the first base. The germline V gene gives CDR1 as SGHDT and CDR2 as YYEEEE. This entry belongs to a study of cytotoxic CD8 clonotypes in ibrutinib-treated CLL (dated by TCRdb to the early 2020s). For the study in its entirety: The cohort had 11 relapsed/refractory and approximately 15 treatment-naive patients; about 17 were IGHV unmutated. Responses were partial in roughly 24 patients and complete in 2; after median around 68 months follow-up, about 14 stayed in remission and some twelve progressed. Response samples were taken after a median of around 13 months on treatment, ranging from roughly 6 to 36 months. An average of around 250,000 productive templates and 94,082 productive rearrangements was obtained per sample. Of the approximately 91 people in the trial, roughly 27 had longitudinal samples available. Cryopreserved peripheral blood mononuclear cells were obtained prior to treatment, at the time of response, and at either disease progression or sustained remission. All remission and progressive disease samples were collected while patients were still receiving ibrutinib.

Overall study results and their limits: At ibrutinib response clonality went up, during sustained remission it held steady, and at progression it dropped back toward baseline. Sampling times were not matched between patients in sustained remission and patients whose disease was progressing, and lymph node repertoires were not examined. Public clonotypes were rare and either contracted or stayed stable during treatment, and the rise in clonality at ibrutinib response reflected the expansion of private clonotypes. Baseline clonality was found to be higher than that of age-matched healthy donors and was strongly correlated with circulating CD8+ T-cell counts.

On a MiSeq, deep resolution sequencing aimed for a depth between 1 in 1 million and 1 in 200,000 T cells, with each clonotype covered roughly 10x on average. The immunoSEQ hsTCRB Kit was used to generate the TCR beta libraries. The published analysis was carried out like this. Data were analyzed with ImmunoSEQ Data Assistant and ImmunoSEQ Analyzer, with V, D and J genes assigned per IMGT definitions. Clonality, which ranges from 0 to 1, was calculated by subtracting the normalized Shannon entropy of productive rearrangement frequencies from one. Only overrepresented clonotypes making up at least 0.05% of the repertoire of each patient were included in the public clonotype analysis. Repertoires from thirteen age-matched healthy donors in immuneACCESS were used as clonality controls. Entries here come from immuneACCESS through TCRdb and include only in-frame sequences with V and J called. Some clones fail to appear in such tables; in the studies checked, an unresolved V gene covers under half of the shortfall, and the cause of the remainder is unknown. That table supplies the V and J calls and clone size; D and trimming were determined from the DNA. This sample comprises tens of thousands of clones, around 73% of them detected only once. 9.5% to 15% of the sample comes from the top ten.

The time point label on this specimen signifies: about twelve months on ibrutinib. For TCR beta library preparation, roughly 2.2 micrograms of genomic DNA were isolated from cryopreserved PBMCs. Longitudinal blood samples from CLL patients receiving ibrutinib monotherapy were subjected to high-throughput TCR beta sequencing. Patients were enrolled in a phase 2 open-label single-center ibrutinib monotherapy trial. This receptor chain uses TRBV5-6 and TRBJ1-2, and TRBD1 may be the D gene, going by 6 matching bases. Specimen: PBMCs, collected after 12 months of ibrutinib treatment. This clonotype originated in a human donor with chronic lymphocytic leukemia. At the DNA level, the sequence is TGTGCCAGCAGCTACGACAGGAACTATGGCTACACCTTC. The resulting protein is CASSYDRNYGYTF.